This T cell receptor beta chain emerged from a study of CD8 T cells in Susac syndrome. It was with random hexamers that about 0.45 to 1 ug RNA was reverse transcribed. Using its own MiXCR run on the immunoSEQ multiplex PCR reads, TCRdb lists one record per CDR3 protein. The repertoire has 53,000 or so distinct CDR3 sequences, roughly 93% of them found once; the top ten carry 0.5% to 0.6%. Purification of the CD8+ and CD4+ T cells relied on negative isolation, and TEMRA cells underwent FACS enrichment. The clonotype comes from a human donor in good health. Sequenced material: CD8+ T cells from PBMCs.

CDR3: CSVEDRLKYQETQYF. The CDR3 coding sequence is TGCAGCGTTGAAGATCGACTCAAGTACCAAGAGACCCAGTACTTC. The chain couples TRBV29-1 to TRBJ2-5; D is undetermined. CDR3 length: 15 amino acids. CDR1 SQVTM and CDR2 ANQGSEA come from the germline V gene. V shed 0 bases and J shed 0 bases, with 11 bases lying between them.